These 6 T cell receptor beta chains share one sample of origin, sequenced in a study of response to subunit inactivated influenza vaccine. TCRdb used MiXCR to reprocess the RT-PCR reads, holding one entry per CDR3 protein. The repertoire has around 530,000 distinct CDR3 sequences, approximately 15% of them found once; the top ten carry less than 4%. This specimen was CD4+ T cells sorted from PBMCs, taken less than 30 months after vaccination. The receptors shown here come from a man aged 45 to 75 who received an inactivated influenza vaccine.

This clonotype was observed a handful of times. V usage is TRBV5-1 and J usage is TRBJ2-3; 7 bases are shared with TRBD1. CDR3 length: 16 residues. After removal of 2 bases from V and 6 bases from J, the junction contained 12 bases not matched to a gene. CDR1 SGHRS and CDR2 YFSETQ come from the germline V gene. CDR3 sequence: CASSLKTGMGSDTQYF. CDR3 nucleotide sequence: TGCGCCAGCAGCTTAAAGACAGGGATGGGCTCGGATACGCAGTATTTT. Together with reference TRBV5-1 and TRBJ2-3, the CDR3 gives the full variable domain: KAGVTQTPRYLIKTRGQQVTLSCSPISGHRSVSWYQQTPGQGLQFLFEYFSETQRNKGNFPGRFSGRQFSNSRSEMNVSTLELGDSALYLCASSLKTGMGSDTQYFGPGTRLTVL.

The CDR3 DNA sequence: TGTGTCAGTGGTGGTACAGGACAAGAGACCCAGTACTTC. Its translation: CVSGGTGQETQYF. The chain couples TRBV12-3 or TRBV12-4 to TRBJ2-5; D is perhaps TRBD1 (5 bases). CDR3 length equals 13 residues.

The chain uses TRBV6-2 or TRBV6-3 and TRBJ2-7; D is ambiguous. The CDR3 runs to 11 residues. V shed 4 bases and J shed 2 bases, with 3 bases lying between them. From germline, CDR1 is MNHEY and CDR2 SVGEGT. For the CDR3, the DNA is TGTGCCAGCAGTTGGACCTACGAGCAGTACTTC. It specifies CASSWTYEQYF.

A few counts support this clonotype. The chain joins TRBV10-2 to TRBJ1-2; D gene ambiguous. Trimming took 0 bases from V and 1 from J, leaving 18 bases between them. The CDR3 is made up of 18 amino acids. Germline V gives CDR1 WSHSY, CDR2 SAAADI. CDR3 amino acids: CASSESVLVRPVNYGYTF. For the CDR3, the DNA is TGCGCCAGCAGTGAGTCCGTCTTGGTACGTCCGGTTAACTATGGCTACACCTTC.

This chain joins TRBV5-1 and TRBJ2-7, with 7 bases that match TRBD1. The CDR3 consists of 14 residues. The germline gives CDR1 SGHRS, CDR2 YFSETQ. Trimming at V came to 0 bases and at J to 3 bases, leaving 3 bases not matched to a gene. Here the CDR3 DNA reads TGCGCCAGCAGCTTGGTGGGACAGTACTACGAGCAGTACTTC. Translation: CASSLVGQYYEQYF.

This chain connects TRBV20-1 to TRBJ2-7; 12 positions agree with TRBD2. Per the germline V gene, CDR1 is DFQATT and CDR2 is SNEGSKA (reference sequence). The CDR3 contains 14 residues. V gave up 6 bases and J gave up 4 bases; unmatched junction bases: 7. The CDR3 sequence is CSALSSGRAYEQYF. The CDR3 DNA is TGCAGTGCCCTATCTAGCGGGAGGGCGTACGAGCAGTACTTC.